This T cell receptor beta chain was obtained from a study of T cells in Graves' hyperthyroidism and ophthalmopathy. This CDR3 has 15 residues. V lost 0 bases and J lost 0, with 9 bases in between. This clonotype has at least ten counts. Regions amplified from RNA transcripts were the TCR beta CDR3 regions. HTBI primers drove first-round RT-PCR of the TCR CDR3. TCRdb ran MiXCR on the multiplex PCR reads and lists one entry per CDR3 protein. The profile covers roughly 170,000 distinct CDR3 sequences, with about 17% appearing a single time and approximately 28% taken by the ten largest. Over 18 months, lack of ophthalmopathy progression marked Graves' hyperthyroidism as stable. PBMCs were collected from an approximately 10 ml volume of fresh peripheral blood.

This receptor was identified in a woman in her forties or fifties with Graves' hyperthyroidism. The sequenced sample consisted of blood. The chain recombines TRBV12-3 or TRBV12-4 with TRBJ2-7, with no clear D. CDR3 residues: CASSLADTFSYEQYF. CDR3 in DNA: TGTGCCAGCAGTTTAGCCGACACCTTCTCCTACGAGCAGTACTTC.